This T cell receptor (beta chain) was recovered during a study of T cell repertoires in cytomegalovirus infection. About the study: Signatures in public TCR beta sequences pointed to both CMV infection and matching HLA type. Whole-study results and caveats: Cumulative frequency of public TCR beta families picked out carriers of CMV plus the relevant HLA.

The length of the CDR3 is 14 residues. Germline assignment: CDR1 SEHNR and CDR2 FQNEAQ (reference sequence). Trimming left V 5 bases short and J 4 bases short, with 14 bases between. On this clonotype itself: Its matching antigen is unknown.

TCRdb re-called the reads with MiXCR, one entry per CDR3 protein. The data hold some 320,000 distinct CDR3 sequences, with approximately 9.5% observed a single time. The chain employs TRBV7-9 and TRBJ2-5; no clear D gene. The origin of this receptor is a human donor in good health (CMV status not recorded). Some clones in this sample may be carry-over from other donors' samples. Sequencing was carried out using PBMCs. CDR3 nucleotide sequence: TGTGCCAGCAGCCCACTTATATCCCGAGAGACCCAGTACTTC. This gives the protein CASSPLISRETQYF.